These 4 T cell receptor beta chains originate from one sample sequenced in a study of blood T cell repertoires in COVID-19. The table came from immunoSEQ multiplex PCR; TCRdb's copy has only in-frame clones and leaves some out. The sample carries 95,000 to 150,000 clones, about 70% recorded once. The sample was peripheral blood. The receptor set was obtained from a man aged 55 to 69 with acute or convalescent COVID-19.

J is TRBJ1-1 and V is TRBV3-1 (or the pseudogene TRBV3-2), with unresolved D. Trimming cost V 4 bases and J 2 bases, with 8 bases left between them. The CDR3 has 13 amino acids. The germline CDR1 and CDR2 sequences are LGHDT and YNNKEL (reference sequence). CDR3 in DNA: TGTGCCAGCAGCCGGCTAGTAAACACTGAAGCTTTCTTT. Protein product: CASSRLVNTEAFF.

The CDR3 is CASSLESGGSEQYF. The CDR3 DNA reads as TGCGCCAGCAGCTTGGAGTCAGGGGGCAGCGAGCAGTACTTC. V gene TRBV5-1 combines with J gene TRBJ2-7, with TRBD1 matching over 8 bases. The CDR3 is 14 amino acids. V was pared by 0 bases and J by 6 bases, with 5 bases of the junction left unmatched. Germline V gene data show CDR1 as SGHRS and CDR2 as YFSETQ.

J is TRBJ2-1 and V is TRBV15; possibly TRBD2 for D (6 bases). The CDR3 is 15 residues long. Germline values: CDR1 LNHNV, CDR2 YYDKDF (reference sequence). V dropped 4 bases and J dropped 9 bases, with 19 bases sitting between them. CDR3: CATSTSEGVSTEQFF. CDR3 nucleotide sequence: TGTGCCACCAGCACATCGGAGGGCGTGAGTACTGAGCAGTTCTTC. Filled out from reference TRBV15 and TRBJ2-1, the complete variable domain reads DAMVIQNPRYQVTQFGKPVTLSCSQTLNHNVMYWYQQKSSQAPKLLFHYYDKDFNNEADTPDNFQSRRPNTSFCFLDIRSPGLGDTAMYLCATSTSEGVSTEQFFGPGTRLTVL.

This clone was seen more than once but under ten times. The rearrangement joins TRBV24-1 to TRBJ1-5, with D unresolved. Germline CDR1 is KGHDR and CDR2 is SFDVKD. This CDR3 region has 13 residues. The germline V and J ends were trimmed by 4 bases and 2 bases, with 5 bases remaining between them. The CDR3 loop reads CATSDSGNQPQHF. CDR3 bases: TGTGCCACCAGTGACAGTGGCAATCAGCCCCAGCATTTT.